These 24 T cell receptor beta chains share one sample of origin, sequenced in a study of T cells in Graves' hyperthyroidism and ophthalmopathy. Amplification of TCR beta CDR3 regions used RNA as the template. RT-PCR in the first round (using the HTBI primer set) targeted the TCR CDR3. Using its own MiXCR run on the multiplex PCR reads, TCRdb lists one record per CDR3 protein. The sample has about 420,000 distinct CDR3 sequences, about a sixth seen once. The sequenced sample consisted of blood. These receptors came from a woman under 30 with Graves' hyperthyroidism.

Only a few counts were recorded for this clonotype. The chain recombines TRBV9 with TRBJ2-1; possibly TRBD1 or TRBD2 for D (5 bases each). Trimming took 4 bases from V and 6 from J, leaving 20 bases between them. Per germline, CDR1 SGDLS and CDR2 YYNGEE. CDR3 length: 16 amino acids. This CDR3 reads CASSPHGTSQGNEQFF. Written as DNA, the CDR3 is TGTGCCAGCAGCCCCCACGGGACCAGTCAGGGCAATGAGCAGTTCTTC.

The chain combines TRBV9 with TRBJ2-1; 7 nucleotides agree with TRBD2. This CDR3 region has 15 residues. Per the germline V gene, CDR1 is SGDLS and CDR2 is YYNGEE. V lost 0 bases and J lost 2; bases outside the gene matches: 2. The CDR3 region is CASSVGTRAYNEQFF. The CDR3 nucleotides read TGTGCCAGCAGCGTAGGGACTAGGGCCTACAATGAGCAGTTCTTC. Combining the CDR3 with reference TRBV9 and TRBJ2-1 gives the whole variable domain DSGVTQTPKHLITATGQRVTLRCSPRSGDLSVYWYQQSLDQGLQFLIQYYNGEERAKGNILERFSAQQFPDLHSELNLSSLELGDSALYFCASSVGTRAYNEQFFGPGTRLTVL.

V gene TRBV27 combines with J gene TRBJ1-6; D is possibly TRBD1 (5 bases). The CDR3 has 15 amino acids. CDR1 and CDR2 (germline): MNHEY, SMNVEV (reference sequence). V lost 3 bases and J 4 bases, leaving 10 bases between the germline ends. The CDR3 reads CASSFRDVYNSPLHF. For the CDR3, the DNA is TGTGCCAGCAGTTTCCGGGACGTATATAATTCACCCCTCCACTTT.

This clonotype was counted many times. J is TRBJ2-3 and V is TRBV7-2, with D maybe TRBD2 (6 bases). Germline V gene sequence: CDR1 SGHTA, CDR2 FQGNSA. This CDR3 has 15 amino acids. The germline V and J ends were trimmed by 1 base and 6 bases, with 14 bases remaining between them. The chain's CDR3 is CASSLGIAVMDTQYF. CDR3 bases: TGTGCCAGCAGCTTAGGAATAGCGGTCATGGATACGCAGTATTTT.

This clonotype has more than one count but fewer than ten. This chain joins TRBV9 and TRBJ1-4; D ambiguous. In germline, CDR1 is SGDLS, CDR2 YYNGEE. The CDR3 is 13 residues long. Trimming took off 0 bases at V and 13 bases at J, with 13 bases between the two ends. Here the CDR3 DNA reads TGTGCCAGCAGCGTAGAAGGCGAGGCTAGACTGTTTTTT. Translated: CASSVEGEARLFF.

This clonotype was observed many times. CDR3 sequence: CASSPSPSGITDTQYF. Written as DNA, the CDR3 is TGTGCCAGCTCACCAAGTCCGAGCGGAATCACAGATACGCAGTATTTT. J is TRBJ2-3 and V is TRBV18; maybe TRBD2 (5 bases). Trimming left V 2 bases short and J 2 bases short, with 14 bases between. This CDR3 comprises 16 residues. Germline V gene sequence: CDR1 KGHSH, CDR2 LQKENI. Supplemented by reference TRBV18 and TRBJ2-3, the full variable domain reads NAGVMQNPRHLVRRRGQEARLRCSPMKGHSHVYWYRQLPEEGLKFMVYLQKENIIDESGMPKERFSAEFPKEGPSILRIQQVVRGDSAAYFCASSPSPSGITDTQYFGPGTRLTVL.

This clonotype was counted a few times. This chain uses TRBV6-5 with TRBJ1-6; the D is unclear. Trimming took off 0 bases at V and 3 bases at J, with 6 bases between the two ends. The CDR3 runs to 15 residues. Per germline, CDR1 MNHEY and CDR2 SVGAGI. The CDR3 here is CASSYSANYNSPLHF. CDR3 nucleotide sequence: TGTGCCAGCAGTTACTCGGCCAACTATAATTCACCCCTCCACTTT.

With respect to this clonotype: An end of the junction does not agree with germline; a read error may underlie this. The chain couples TRBV5-6 to TRBJ1-1; D not certain. The CDR3 is 14 residues long. Germline lookup yields CDR1 SGHDT and CDR2 YYEEEE. The CDR3 nucleotides read TGTGCCAGCAGCTTGCGAAGGATGAACACTAAAGCTTTCTTT. Translation: CASSLRRMNTKAFF.

This clonotype was observed a handful of times. The chain employs TRBV6-2 or TRBV6-3 and TRBJ1-2, with 9 bases matching TRBD1. Looked up from germline, CDR1 is MNHEY and CDR2 is SVGEGT. The CDR3 has 16 residues. With 7 bases clipped from V and 3 bases from J, the junction kept 12 bases outside the gene matches. Here the CDR3 DNA reads TGTGCCAGCACCACGACCGGACAGGGGAAATACTATGGCTACACCTTC. It translates to CASTTTGQGKYYGYTF.

This clonotype came up a few times. The chain recombines TRBV5-1 with TRBJ2-1, with no clear D. This CDR3 has 12 residues. Germline CDR1 is SGHRS and CDR2 is YFSETQ. Trimming took 0 bases from V and 8 from J, leaving 6 bases between them. CDR3 residues: CASSLGVHEQFF. As DNA, the CDR3 is TGCGCCAGCAGCTTGGGTGTTCATGAGCAGTTCTTC.

At least ten counts were recorded for this clonotype. The chain recombines TRBV28 with TRBJ2-7, with D perhaps TRBD2 (6 bases). Trimming took 5 bases from V and 3 from J, leaving 17 bases between them. The CDR3 runs to 15 residues. In germline, CDR1 is MDHEN, CDR2 SYDVKM. For the CDR3, the DNA is TGTGCCAGCAGTCCCCCCGGGACTCAACTCTACGAGCAGTACTTC. This translates into CASSPPGTQLYEQYF.

This clonotype turned up a few times. J is TRBJ2-3 and V is TRBV27; possible D gene TRBD2, 5 bases. V lost 5 bases to trimming and J lost 5 bases, with 11 bases between them. CDR3 length: 13 amino acids. CDR1 is MNHEY and CDR2 is SMNVEV in the germline V gene (reference sequence). CDR3 nucleotide sequence: TGTGCCAGCAGTCAATCAGAGGGAGATACGCAGTATTTT. It is translated as CASSQSEGDTQYF.

This clonotype showed up just a few times. The chain combines TRBV20-1 with TRBJ2-7, with no clear D. CDR1 and CDR2 from the germline V gene are DFQATT and SNEGSKA (reference sequence). The CDR3 has 11 residues. Trimming stripped 0 bases from V and 6 bases from J, with 6 bases between. This chain's CDR3 is CSARDPSEQYF. The CDR3 DNA reads as TGCAGTGCTAGAGATCCTTCCGAGCAGTACTTC.

This clonotype has at least ten counts. The chain uses TRBV7-2 and TRBJ2-7; either TRBD1 or TRBD2 may supply D (6 bases each). Germline V gene sequence: CDR1 SGHTA, CDR2 FQGNSA. Trimming cost V 5 bases and J 1 base, with 12 bases left between them. The CDR3 runs 14 residues. The DNA for the CDR3 is TGTGCCAGCAGCGCGGGACACTTTTCCTACGAGCAGTACTTC. This encodes CASSAGHFSYEQYF.

This clonotype was counted only a few times. This sequence joins TRBV25-1 and TRBJ2-7, with D perhaps matching TRBD2 (7 bases). This CDR3 comprises 15 residues. Trimming took off 5 bases at V and 5 bases at J, with 19 bases between the two ends. Germline lookup yields CDR1 MGHDK and CDR2 SYGVNS. CDR3 sequence (DNA): TGTGCCAGCAGTTGGGGGGGGCGCGAGGTGGACGAGCAGTACTTC. Its protein product is CASSWGGREVDEQYF.

This clonotype has at least ten counts. The J gene is TRBJ2-3, the V gene TRBV7-9; 9 bases are shared with TRBD1. V shed 5 bases, J shed 1 base, and the junction held 7 bases outside the gene matches. CDR3 length equals 16 residues. Germline V CDR1 and CDR2: SEHNR, FQNEAQ (reference sequence). The CDR3 sequence is CASSPPTGGGTDTQYF. Here the CDR3 DNA reads TGTGCCAGCAGCCCCCCGACAGGGGGGGGCACAGATACGCAGTATTTT.

The V gene is TRBV9, the J gene TRBJ1-6; D is unresolved. CDR3 size: 14 residues. Germline CDR1 and CDR2: SGDLS and YYNGEE. The germline V and J ends were trimmed by 0 bases and 6 bases, with 7 bases remaining between them. CDR3 residues: CASSVGHSNSPLHF. CDR3 DNA sequence: TGTGCCAGCAGCGTAGGACACTCTAATTCACCCCTCCACTTT.

Ten or more counts support this clonotype. The rearrangement links TRBV5-1 to TRBJ2-1; D could derive from TRBD1 or TRBD2 (7 bases each). Germline V gene lookup returns CDR1 SGHRS and CDR2 YFSETQ. The CDR3 length is 16 residues. The V end lost 7 bases, the J end lost 0 bases, and 17 bases lay between the germline ends. The CDR3 DNA is TGCGCCAGCTTCAGGGGGGGCCGTAGCTCCTACAATGAGCAGTTCTTC. Translation gives CASFRGGRSSYNEQFF.

In this sample, this clonotype turned up many times. This chain links TRBV18 with TRBJ1-5, with TRBD1 matching over 8 bases. Germline values: CDR1 KGHSH, CDR2 LQKENI. V was clipped by 2 bases and J by 6 bases; unmatched bases: 9. The CDR3 extends over 16 amino acids. The CDR3 region has the DNA TGTGCCAGCTCACCAATTACCTTAACAGGGGGTCAGCCCCAGCATTTT. Its translation is CASSPITLTGGQPQHF.

This sequence joins TRBV20-1 and TRBJ2-3, with 15 bases aligning to TRBD2. Germline V gene lookup returns CDR1 DFQATT and CDR2 SNEGSKA (reference sequence). V shed 1 base, J shed 10 bases, and the junction held 9 bases outside the gene matches. The CDR3 has 16 amino acids. CDR3 amino acids: CSARAGLAGGQVAQYF. CDR3 sequence (DNA): TGCAGTGCTAGAGCCGGACTAGCGGGGGGGCAGGTGGCGCAGTATTTT.

To note about this clonotype: A much larger clone sits a single nucleotide away, making a read error possible. This CDR3 reads CSAESGNSYDEQFF. The CDR3 DNA reads TGCAGTGCTGAGAGCGGGAACTCCTACGATGAGCAGTTCTTC. The rearrangement uses TRBV20-1 and TRBJ2-1; 7 bases fit TRBD2. The CDR3 sequence is 14 residues long. CDR1 and CDR2 from the germline V gene are DFQATT and SNEGSKA (reference sequence).

The chain employs TRBV3-1 and TRBJ2-1; 8 nucleotides match TRBD2. The CDR3 consists of 16 residues. Losses at the gene ends were 5 bases for V and 6 bases for J; bases not matched to a gene: 12. The V gene's germline CDR1 is LGHDT and CDR2 YNNKEL (reference sequence). The CDR3 sequence is CASSDRLASVSNEQFF. Written as DNA, the CDR3 is TGTGCCAGCAGCGACCGACTAGCGTCGGTCTCCAATGAGCAGTTCTTC.

This clonotype was counted a few times. A much more abundant neighbour one base away suggests this may be a read error. The V and J genes are TRBV11-2 and TRBJ1-2; D gene uncertain. The CDR3 totals 12 residues. Germline V gene data show CDR1 as SGHAT and CDR2 as FQNNGV. CDR3: CVSSLDLRGYTF. CDR3 in DNA: TGTGTCAGCAGCTTAGACCTACGTGGCTACACCTTC.

This clonotype was recorded many times. The rearrangement links TRBV6-1 to TRBJ2-1; a possible D gene is TRBD2 (5 bases). V lost 5 bases and J lost 3, with 14 bases in between. CDR3 length equals 15 residues. The germline V gene has CDR1 MNHNS and CDR2 SASEGT. The CDR3 region is CASSLESGRYNEQFF. The DNA for the CDR3 is TGTGCCAGCAGTCTCGAGAGCGGTCGCTACAATGAGCAGTTCTTC.